Presented here are 25 T cell receptor beta chains from one specimen sequenced in a study of CD8+ T cells in alopecia areata. Extracted RNA was reverse transcribed into cDNA, the sequencing template. Profiled with immunoSEQ multiplex PCR; TCRdb holds only in-frame clones, not every one. The sample consists of more than 95,000 clones, 50% to 75% of them appearing once. The treatment here: oral pan-JAK inhibitor, 5-10 mg twice daily. Sequenced material: CD8+ T cells sorted from blood, taken at week 4, from a patient treated with tofacitinib. These receptors were collected from a human donor with alopecia areata.

This clone turned up a few times. The chain links TRBV30 to TRBJ1-2, with TRBD1 as a possible D gene (6 bases). CDR1 is GTSNPN and CDR2 is SVGIG in the germline V gene (reference sequence). The CDR3 consists of 11 residues. Trimming shortened V by 4 bases and J by 8 bases, and 11 bases separated the two germline ends. CDR3 amino acids: CAWTGGEGYTF. The CDR3 DNA reads TGTGCCTGGACGGGGGGCGAAGGCTACACCTTC. The full variable domain, its missing parts supplied by reference TRBV30 and TRBJ1-2, is SQTIHQWPATLVQPVGSPLSLECTVEGTSNPNLYWYRQAAGRGLQLLFYSVGIGQISSEVPQNLSASRPQDRQFILSSKKLLLSDSGFYLCAWTGGEGYTFGSGTRLTVV.

The rearrangement links TRBV29-1 to TRBJ2-3; D ambiguous. Germline V gene data show CDR1 as SQVTM and CDR2 as ANQGSEA. V was shortened by 3 bases and J by 5 bases, with 9 bases between the two germline ends. This CDR3 comprises 12 residues. The CDR3, as DNA: TGCAGCGTTGAGCATTCAGAAGATACGCAGTATTTT. Translation gives CSVEHSEDTQYF.

This clone was observed a few times. The sample holds other DNA sequences that translate to the same CDR3. The gene calls are TRBV29-1 and TRBJ2-7; TRBD1 agrees at 7 bases. V lost 7 bases to trimming and J lost 4 bases; unmatched junction nucleotides: 7. The CDR3 covers 12 residues. CDR1 and CDR2 (germline): SQVTM, ANQGSEA. The CDR3: CSARDRGYEQYF. CDR3 coding DNA: TGCAGCGCCCGGGACAGAGGATACGAGCAGTACTTC.

The CDR3 protein is CASSQGNYGYTF. Written as DNA, the CDR3 is TGTGCCAGCTCACAGGGTAACTATGGCTACACCTTC. The rearrangement links TRBV13 to TRBJ1-2; D might be TRBD1 (6 bases). CDR3 length: 12 amino acids. Trimming pared 8 bases from V and 1 base from J, leaving 8 bases between. Germline loops: CDR1 PRHDT, CDR2 FYEKMQ (reference sequence).

This clone was seen more than once but under ten times. The chain links TRBV10-3 to TRBJ1-4, with 8 bases matching TRBD1. Per the germline V gene, CDR1 is ENHRY and CDR2 is SYGVKD. The CDR3 is 14 amino acids. J was trimmed by 7 bases and V by 6 bases; bases with no gene match: 7. The DNA of the CDR3 is TGTGCCATCAGCTCCGGGACAGGCGCTGAAAAACTGTTTTTT. Amino acid sequence: CAISSGTGAEKLFF.

The chain employs TRBV30 and TRBJ2-5; TRBD2 agrees at 9 bases. Trimming cost V 7 bases and J 2 bases; bases outside gene matches: 11. The length of the CDR3 is 15 residues. Per germline, CDR1 GTSNPN and CDR2 SVGIG (reference sequence). The CDR3 DNA reads TGTGCCTTTACTACCGGGACTAGCCATCAAGAGACCCAGTACTTC. Amino acid sequence: CAFTTGTSHQETQYF.

The chain carries TRBV29-1 and TRBJ2-2; no reliable D call. The CDR3 extends over 11 amino acids. The V and J ends lost 2 bases and 6 bases respectively, with 4 bases between them. In germline, CDR1 is SQVTM, CDR2 ANQGSEA. CDR3 coding DNA: TGCAGCGTTGAAAATGCCGGGGAGCTGTTTTTT. Protein: CSVENAGELFF.

V and J are TRBV4-1 and TRBJ1-2; weak D call: TRBD1 (5 bases). Per the germline V gene, CDR1 is MGHRA and CDR2 is YSYEKL. This CDR3 comprises 13 residues. Trimming took 3 bases from V and 6 from J, leaving 11 bases between them. For the CDR3, the DNA is TGCGCCAGCAGCCAGGGGCAGTGGGATGGCTACACCTTC. Protein: CASSQGQWDGYTF.

The CDR3 here is CASSSGTGDNSPLHF. CDR3 DNA: TGTGCCAGCAGTTCCGGGACAGGAGATAATTCACCCCTCCACTTT. The chain couples TRBV6-5 to TRBJ1-6, with TRBD1 identical over 8 bases. The V gene end was trimmed by 4 bases and the J gene end by 5 bases; junction bases not matched to a gene: 4. Looked up from germline, CDR1 is MNHEY and CDR2 is SVGAGI. This CDR3 has 15 residues.

The chain recombines TRBV5-1 with TRBJ1-5, with a possible D match to TRBD1 (5 bases). CDR3 size: 15 residues. The ends were cut back, 0 bases at V and 5 bases at J, with 12 bases in the middle. The germline gives CDR1 SGHRS, CDR2 YFSETQ. This chain's CDR3 is CASSLEEDIYQPQHF. The CDR3 DNA reads TGCGCCAGCAGCTTGGAGGAGGACATTTATCAGCCCCAGCATTTT.

Only a few counts were recorded for this clone. The gene calls are TRBV25-1 and TRBJ1-1, with D hard to call. V lost 0 bases and J lost 0, with 8 bases in between. Looked up from germline, CDR1 is MGHDK and CDR2 is SYGVNS. This CDR3 region has 15 residues. The CDR3 region is CASSEYWGVNTEAFF. CDR3 bases: TGTGCCAGCAGTGAATATTGGGGTGTGAACACTGAAGCTTTCTTT.

The V and J genes are TRBV27 and TRBJ1-5; D is uncertain. Deletions cut 5 bases from V and 4 bases from J, with 6 bases between. This CDR3 has 12 amino acids. Germline CDR1 is MNHEY and CDR2 is SMNVEV (reference sequence). The CDR3 reads CASSRLNQPQHF. The DNA for the CDR3 is TGTGCCAGCAGTCGTTTAAATCAGCCCCAGCATTTT.

Only a few counts were recorded for this clone. V and J are TRBV7-9 and TRBJ2-5; tentatively, D is TRBD1 or TRBD2 (6 bases each). Germline V lookup: CDR1 SEHNR, CDR2 FQNEAQ (reference sequence). V lost 5 bases and J lost 5, with 15 bases in between. This CDR3 spans 14 amino acids. CDR3 sequence reads: CASSLAGGRETQYF. In DNA form, the CDR3 reads TGTGCCAGCAGCCTTGCCGGGGGCCGGGAGACCCAGTACTTC.

This clone has a handful of counts. The chain uses TRBV7-9 and TRBJ2-5, with 9 bases lining up with TRBD2. The better agreement between TRBJ2-7 and the DNA end casts doubt on the J call. Germline V gene sequence: CDR1 SEHNR, CDR2 FQNEAQ (reference sequence). This CDR3 contains 15 residues. The CDR3 reads CASSLDRAGGHEQYF. DNA for the CDR3: TGTGCCAGCAGCTTAGATCGAGCGGGGGGCCACGAGCAGTACTTC.

The gene calls are TRBV11-2 and TRBJ2-3, with 8 positions matching TRBD1. Germline V gene data show CDR1 as SGHAT and CDR2 as FQNNGV. This CDR3 has 17 residues. V dropped 5 bases and J dropped 4; count of bases not matched to a gene: 14. The CDR3 loop reads CASSHPIDRGVPDTQYF. CDR3 nucleotides: TGTGCCAGCAGCCACCCAATCGACAGGGGAGTCCCAGATACGCAGTATTTT.

This clone was detected a few times. The chain carries TRBV4-3 and TRBJ2-7, with TRBD1 matching over 7 bases. Trimming cost V 0 bases and J 2 bases; bases outside gene matches: 4. Looked up from germline, CDR1 is LGHNA and CDR2 is YSLEER. The CDR3 has 15 residues. In DNA, the CDR3 is TGCGCCAGCAGCCAAGATCGAAGGGGGCCCTACGAGCAGTACTTC. It codes for CASSQDRRGPYEQYF.

This chain uses TRBV30 with TRBJ1-5, with 7 bases matching TRBD1. The CDR3 is 13 residues long. CDR1 is GTSNPN and CDR2 is SVGIG in the germline V gene (reference sequence). The V and J ends lost 5 bases and 7 bases, in that order; junction bases with no gene match: 8. The CDR3 spells CAWGDLQGQPQHF. For the CDR3, the DNA is TGTGCCTGGGGGGACCTACAGGGGCAGCCCCAGCATTTT.

The genes are TRBV4-3 and TRBJ1-2, with 7 bases lining up with TRBD1. The CDR3 length is 14 residues. V shed 4 bases and J 4 bases; nucleotides not matched to a gene: 6. The germline V gene encodes CDR1 LGHNA and CDR2 YSLEER. The CDR3 loop is CASSPARDSYGYTF. The DNA for the CDR3 is TGCGCCAGCAGCCCCGCCCGGGACAGCTATGGCTACACCTTC.

This clone was picked up a small number of times. The chain combines TRBV30 with TRBJ2-3; perhaps TRBD1 as D (6 bases). V was shortened by 0 bases and J by 0 bases, with 28 bases between the two germline ends. Germline values: CDR1 GTSNPN, CDR2 SVGIG (reference sequence). The CDR3 has 21 amino acids. This chain's CDR3 is CAWSVKEGWRGTQPSTDTQYF. DNA of the CDR3: TGTGCCTGGAGTGTAAAGGAAGGGTGGAGAGGGACACAGCCTAGCACAGATACGCAGTATTTT.

The rearrangement links TRBV2 to TRBJ2-5; TRBD1 or TRBD2 may be the D gene (6 bases each). In germline, CDR1 is SNHLY, CDR2 FYNNEI. V was shortened by 4 bases and J by 0 bases, with 18 bases between the two germline ends. The CDR3 spans 17 residues. CDR3 DNA sequence: TGTGCCAGCAGTGGGGTAAGGGGGGCCGACCACCAAGAGACCCAGTACTTC. Protein: CASSGVRGADHQETQYF.

J is TRBJ2-7 and V is TRBV7-2; 9 bases agree with TRBD1. The CDR3 contains 15 residues. The germline V gene encodes CDR1 SGHTA and CDR2 FQGNSA. V was pared by 1 base and J by 5 bases, with 6 bases of the junction left unmatched. In nucleotides, the CDR3 is TGTGCCAGCAGCTTAGGGGACAGGGATAGAGACGAGCAGTACTTC. It yields the protein CASSLGDRDRDEQYF.

The chain couples TRBV29-1 to TRBJ1-3; a possible D gene is TRBD1 (5 bases). V lost 7 bases and J lost 0, with 13 bases in between. The CDR3 runs 14 residues. The germline gives CDR1 SQVTM, CDR2 ANQGSEA. The CDR3 region has the DNA TGCAGCGCCGGGACTTACCACTCTGGAAACACCATATATTTT. Amino acids: CSAGTYHSGNTIYF. The entire variable domain, with the rest obtained from reference TRBV29-1 and TRBJ1-3, is as follows: SAVISQKPSRDICQRGTSLTIQCQVDSQVTMMFWYRQQPGQSLTLIATANQGSEATYESGFVIDKFPISRPNLTFSTLTVSNMSPEDSSIYLCSAGTYHSGNTIYFGEGSWLTVV.

The chain couples TRBV7-6 to TRBJ2-3; TRBD2 is a possible D gene (5 bases). The V and J ends lost 4 bases and 3 bases respectively, with 8 bases between them. Germline CDR1 reads SGHVS; CDR2 reads FNYEAQ. The CDR3 sequence is 13 residues long. CDR3 sequence: CASSWELTDTQYF. CDR3 nucleotides: TGTGCCAGCAGCTGGGAGCTAACAGATACGCAGTATTTT. Looking up the rest from reference TRBV7-6 and TRBJ2-3 gives the full variable domain: GAGVSQSPRYKVTKRGQDVALRCDPISGHVSLYWYRQALGQGPEFLTYFNYEAQQDKSGLPNDRFSAERPEGSISTLTIQRTEQRDSAMYRCASSWELTDTQYFGPGTRLTVL.

About this clone itself: The same CDR3 arises from other DNA sequences in this sample as well. The chain joins TRBV27 to TRBJ1-2; D unresolved. The CDR3 has 14 residues. Per germline, CDR1 MNHEY and CDR2 SMNVEV (reference sequence). The V gene lost 0 bases and the J gene lost 5 bases, with 10 bases spanning the gap. CDR3 sequence: CASSLSGSGYGYTF. DNA for the CDR3: TGTGCCAGCAGTTTATCAGGCAGCGGATATGGCTACACCTTC.

The chain uses TRBV11-2 and TRBJ1-1; maybe TRBD1 (5 bases). The CDR3 spans 14 residues. The germline CDR1 and CDR2 sequences are SGHAT and FQNNGV. V lost 6 bases and J lost 1, with 12 bases in between. The CDR3 DNA is TGTGCCAGCAGGGCGGCAGGGAGGAACACTGAAGCTTTCTTT. Residues: CASRAAGRNTEAFF.